This T cell receptor beta chain was obtained from a study of T cells in tumors after PD-1 blockade. For the study at large: Tumor samples averaged 26,066 templates (range about 500-99,264) and around 6,100 unique clonotypes.

The CDR3 is 16 amino acids. V was trimmed by 4 bases and J by 0 bases, leaving 16 bases between them. Germline assignment: CDR1 SGDLS and CDR2 YYNGEE. Broader study findings: Approximately 41% of tumor TCR clonotypes were also found in blood. Only pre- versus post-treatment comparisons showed clonal replacement.

With regard to this clone: Antigen: not known.

Tumor biopsies came from the same primary tumor site before and after PD-1 blockade. The method was immunoSEQ multiplex PCR; TCRdb's version includes in-frame clones alone and lacks a portion of them. The data show approximately 6,300 clones, approximately 64% seen once. The chain employs TRBV9 and TRBJ1-1; D is unresolved. The source of this sequence is a human donor with basal cell carcinoma. Sequences were derived from tumor tissue, sampled before anti-PD-1 treatment. CDR3 sequence reads: CASSPPVGGMNTEAFF. CDR3 nucleotides: TGTGCCAGCAGCCCCCCAGTGGGAGGAATGAACACTGAAGCTTTCTTT.